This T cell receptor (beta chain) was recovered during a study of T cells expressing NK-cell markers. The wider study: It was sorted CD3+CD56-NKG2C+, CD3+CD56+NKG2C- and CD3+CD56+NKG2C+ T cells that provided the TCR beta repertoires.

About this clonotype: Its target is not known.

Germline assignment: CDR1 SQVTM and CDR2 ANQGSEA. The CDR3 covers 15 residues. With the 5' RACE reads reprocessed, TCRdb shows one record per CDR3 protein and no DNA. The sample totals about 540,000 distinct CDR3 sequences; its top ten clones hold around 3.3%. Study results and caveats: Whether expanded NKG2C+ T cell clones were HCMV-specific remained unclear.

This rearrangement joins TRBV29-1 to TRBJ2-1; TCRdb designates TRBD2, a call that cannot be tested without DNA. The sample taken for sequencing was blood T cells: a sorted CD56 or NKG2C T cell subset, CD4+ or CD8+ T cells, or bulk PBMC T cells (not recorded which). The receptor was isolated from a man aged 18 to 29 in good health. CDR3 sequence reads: CSVAIDAGGNNEQFF.